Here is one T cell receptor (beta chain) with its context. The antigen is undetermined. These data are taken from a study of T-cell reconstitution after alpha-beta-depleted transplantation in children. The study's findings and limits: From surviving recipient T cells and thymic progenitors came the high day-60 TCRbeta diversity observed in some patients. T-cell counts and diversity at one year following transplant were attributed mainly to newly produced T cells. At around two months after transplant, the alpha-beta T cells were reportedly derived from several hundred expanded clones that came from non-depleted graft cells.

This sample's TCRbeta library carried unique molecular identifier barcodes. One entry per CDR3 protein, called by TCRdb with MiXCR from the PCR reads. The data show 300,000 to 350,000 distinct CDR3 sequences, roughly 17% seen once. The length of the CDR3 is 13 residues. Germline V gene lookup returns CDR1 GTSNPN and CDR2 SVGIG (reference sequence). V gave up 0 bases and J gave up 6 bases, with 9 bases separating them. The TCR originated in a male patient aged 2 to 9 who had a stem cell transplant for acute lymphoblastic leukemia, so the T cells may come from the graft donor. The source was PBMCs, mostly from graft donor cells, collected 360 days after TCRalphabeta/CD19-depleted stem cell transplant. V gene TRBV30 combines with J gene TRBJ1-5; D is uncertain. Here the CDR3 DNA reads TGTGCCTGGAGTGTGGGCCGGTCTCAGCCCCAGCATTTT. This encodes CAWSVGRSQPQHF.